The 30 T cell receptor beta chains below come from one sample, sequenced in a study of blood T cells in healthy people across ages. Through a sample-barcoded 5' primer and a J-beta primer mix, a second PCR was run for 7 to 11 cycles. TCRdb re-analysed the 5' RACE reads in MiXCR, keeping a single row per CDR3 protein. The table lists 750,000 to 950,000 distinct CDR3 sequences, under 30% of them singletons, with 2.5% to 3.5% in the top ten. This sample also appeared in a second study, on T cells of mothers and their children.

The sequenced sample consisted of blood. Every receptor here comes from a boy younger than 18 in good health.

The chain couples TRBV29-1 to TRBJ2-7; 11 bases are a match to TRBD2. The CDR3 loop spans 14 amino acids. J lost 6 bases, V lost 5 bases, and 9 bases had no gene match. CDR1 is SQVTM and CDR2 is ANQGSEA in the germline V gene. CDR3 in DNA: TGCAGCGTTCGCCAGACTAGCGGGGAGAGCGAGCAGTACTTC. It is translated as CSVRQTSGESEQYF.

CDR3 in DNA: TGCGCCAGCAGCTTGGGGCAGACTACAATCGAGACCCAGTACTTC. It encodes CASSLGQTTIETQYF. J is TRBJ2-5 and V is TRBV5-1, with TRBD2 as a possible D gene (5 bases). Per germline, CDR1 SGHRS and CDR2 YFSETQ. The CDR3 length is 15 residues. Between the trimmed V and J ends, which lost 0 bases and 5 bases, there was a span of 14 bases.

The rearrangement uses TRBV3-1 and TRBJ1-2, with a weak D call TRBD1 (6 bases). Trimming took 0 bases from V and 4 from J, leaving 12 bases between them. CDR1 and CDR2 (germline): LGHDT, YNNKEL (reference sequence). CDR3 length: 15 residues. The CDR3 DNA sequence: TGTGCCAGCAGCCAAGATACGGACAGAACCTATGGCTACACCTTC. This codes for CASSQDTDRTYGYTF.

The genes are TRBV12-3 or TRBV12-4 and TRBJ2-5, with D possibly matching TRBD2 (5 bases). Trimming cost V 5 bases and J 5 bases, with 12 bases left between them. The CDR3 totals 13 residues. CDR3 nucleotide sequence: TGTGCCAGCAGTGCGTCACGGAGGGAGACCCAGTACTTC. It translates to CASSASRRETQYF.

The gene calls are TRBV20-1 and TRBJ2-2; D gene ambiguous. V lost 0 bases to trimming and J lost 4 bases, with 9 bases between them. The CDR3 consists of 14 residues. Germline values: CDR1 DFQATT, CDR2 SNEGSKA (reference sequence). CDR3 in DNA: TGCAGTGCTAGAGATCCGGGTGGCACCGGGGAGCTGTTTTTT. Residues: CSARDPGGTGELFF.

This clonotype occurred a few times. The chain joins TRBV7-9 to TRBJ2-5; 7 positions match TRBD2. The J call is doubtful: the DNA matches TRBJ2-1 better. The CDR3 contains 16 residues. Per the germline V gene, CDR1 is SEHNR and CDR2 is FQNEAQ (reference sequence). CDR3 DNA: TGTGCCAGCAGCGGACCGGGACTACCTATAGTCAATGAGCAGTTCTTC. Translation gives CASSGPGLPIVNEQFF.

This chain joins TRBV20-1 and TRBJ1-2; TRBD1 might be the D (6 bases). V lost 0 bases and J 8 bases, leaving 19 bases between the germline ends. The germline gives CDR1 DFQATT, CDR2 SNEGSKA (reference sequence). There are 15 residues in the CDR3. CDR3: CSARDGTLSLRGYTF. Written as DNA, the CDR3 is TGCAGTGCTAGAGACGGGACACTCTCACTTAGAGGCTACACCTTC.

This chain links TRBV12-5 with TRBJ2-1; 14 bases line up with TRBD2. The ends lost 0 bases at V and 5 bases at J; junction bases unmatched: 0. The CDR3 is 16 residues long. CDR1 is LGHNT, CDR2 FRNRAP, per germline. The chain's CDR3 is CASGLVGLAGDNEQFF. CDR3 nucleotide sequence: TGTGCTAGTGGTTTGGTGGGACTAGCGGGGGACAATGAGCAGTTCTTC.

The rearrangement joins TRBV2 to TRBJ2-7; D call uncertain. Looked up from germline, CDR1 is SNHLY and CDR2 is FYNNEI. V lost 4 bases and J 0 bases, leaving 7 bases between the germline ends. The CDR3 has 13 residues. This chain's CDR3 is CASSAANSYEQYF. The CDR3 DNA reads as TGTGCCAGCAGTGCGGCTAACTCCTACGAGCAGTACTTC.

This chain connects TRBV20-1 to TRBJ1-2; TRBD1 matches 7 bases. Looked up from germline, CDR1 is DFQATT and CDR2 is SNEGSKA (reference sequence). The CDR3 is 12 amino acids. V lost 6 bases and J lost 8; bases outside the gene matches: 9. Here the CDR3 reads CSAVTGTGGYTF. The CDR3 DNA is TGCAGTGCCGTGACAGGGACGGGAGGCTACACCTTC.

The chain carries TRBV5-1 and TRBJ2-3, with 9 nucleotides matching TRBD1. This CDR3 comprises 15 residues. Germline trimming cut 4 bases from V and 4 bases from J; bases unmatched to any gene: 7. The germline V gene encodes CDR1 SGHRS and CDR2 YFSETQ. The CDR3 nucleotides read TGCGCCAGCAGCACAACAGGGGGCGGATCAGATACGCAGTATTTT. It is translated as CASSTTGGGSDTQYF.

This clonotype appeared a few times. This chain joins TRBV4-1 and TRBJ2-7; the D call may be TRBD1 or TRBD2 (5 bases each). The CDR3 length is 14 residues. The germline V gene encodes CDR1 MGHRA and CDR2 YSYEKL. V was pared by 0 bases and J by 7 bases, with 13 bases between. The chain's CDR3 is CASSQDYGAREQYF. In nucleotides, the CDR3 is TGCGCCAGCAGCCAAGACTACGGGGCGAGAGAGCAGTACTTC.

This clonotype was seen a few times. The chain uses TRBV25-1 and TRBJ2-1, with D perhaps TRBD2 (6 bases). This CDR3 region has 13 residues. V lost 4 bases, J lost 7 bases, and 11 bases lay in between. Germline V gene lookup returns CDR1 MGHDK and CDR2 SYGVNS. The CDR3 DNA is TGTGCCAGCAGTGGAGCGGGTGGGAATGAGCAGTTCTTC. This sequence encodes CASSGAGGNEQFF.

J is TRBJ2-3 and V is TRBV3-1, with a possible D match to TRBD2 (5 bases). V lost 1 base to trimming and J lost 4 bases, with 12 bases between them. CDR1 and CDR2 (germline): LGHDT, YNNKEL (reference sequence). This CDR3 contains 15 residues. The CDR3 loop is CASSQASPWADTQYF. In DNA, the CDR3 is TGTGCCAGCAGCCAAGCTAGCCCCTGGGCAGATACGCAGTATTTT.

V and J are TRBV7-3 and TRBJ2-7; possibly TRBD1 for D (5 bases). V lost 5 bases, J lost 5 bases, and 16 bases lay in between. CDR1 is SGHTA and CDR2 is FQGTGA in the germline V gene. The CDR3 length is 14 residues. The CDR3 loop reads CASSPQGLEDEQYF. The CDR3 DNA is TGTGCCAGCAGCCCCCAGGGTCTCGAGGACGAGCAGTACTTC.

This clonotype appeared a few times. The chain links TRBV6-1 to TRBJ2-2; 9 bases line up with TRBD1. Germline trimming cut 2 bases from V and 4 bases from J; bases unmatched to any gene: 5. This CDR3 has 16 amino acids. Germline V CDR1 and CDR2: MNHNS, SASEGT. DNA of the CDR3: TGTGCCAGCAGTGAACCGGGGACAGGGAGCACCGGGGAGCTGTTTTTT. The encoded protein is CASSEPGTGSTGELFF.

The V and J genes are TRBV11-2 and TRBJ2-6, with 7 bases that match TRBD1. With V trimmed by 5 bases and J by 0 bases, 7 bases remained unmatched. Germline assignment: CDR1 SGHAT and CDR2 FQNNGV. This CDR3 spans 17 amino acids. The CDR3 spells CASSPGGSGSGANVLTF. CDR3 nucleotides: TGTGCCAGCAGCCCAGGGGGTTCTGGCTCTGGGGCCAACGTCCTGACTTTC.

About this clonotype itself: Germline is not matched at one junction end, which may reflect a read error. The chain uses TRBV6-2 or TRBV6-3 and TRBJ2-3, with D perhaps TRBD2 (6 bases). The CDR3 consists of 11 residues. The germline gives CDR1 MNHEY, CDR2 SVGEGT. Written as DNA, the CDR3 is TGTGCCAGCAGCCCGGACGGGACTCTAAATTTT. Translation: CASSPDGTLNF.

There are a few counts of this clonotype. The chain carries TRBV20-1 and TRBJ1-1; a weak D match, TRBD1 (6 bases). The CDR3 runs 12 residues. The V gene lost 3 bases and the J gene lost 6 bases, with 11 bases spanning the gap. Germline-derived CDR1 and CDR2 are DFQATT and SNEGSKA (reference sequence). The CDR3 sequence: CSARGQGSEAFF. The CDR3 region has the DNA TGCAGTGCTAGGGGCCAGGGGTCTGAAGCTTTCTTT.

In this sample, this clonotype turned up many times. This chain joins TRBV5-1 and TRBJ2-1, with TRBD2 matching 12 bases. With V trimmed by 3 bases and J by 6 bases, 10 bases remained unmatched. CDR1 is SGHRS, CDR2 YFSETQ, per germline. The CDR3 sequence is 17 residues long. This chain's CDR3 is CASSSIASGGASNEQFF. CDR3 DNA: TGCGCCAGCAGCTCGATTGCTAGCGGGGGGGCCTCCAATGAGCAGTTCTTC. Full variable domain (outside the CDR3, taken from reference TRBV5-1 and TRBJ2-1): KAGVTQTPRYLIKTRGQQVTLSCSPISGHRSVSWYQQTPGQGLQFLFEYFSETQRNKGNFPGRFSGRQFSNSRSEMNVSTLELGDSALYLCASSSIASGGASNEQFFGPGTRLTVL.

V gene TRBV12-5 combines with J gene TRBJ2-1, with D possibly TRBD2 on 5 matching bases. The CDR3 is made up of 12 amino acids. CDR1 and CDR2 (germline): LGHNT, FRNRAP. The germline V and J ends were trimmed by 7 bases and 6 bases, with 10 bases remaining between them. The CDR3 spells CASARESNEQFF. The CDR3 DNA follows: TGTGCTAGTGCCCGGGAATCCAATGAGCAGTTCTTC.

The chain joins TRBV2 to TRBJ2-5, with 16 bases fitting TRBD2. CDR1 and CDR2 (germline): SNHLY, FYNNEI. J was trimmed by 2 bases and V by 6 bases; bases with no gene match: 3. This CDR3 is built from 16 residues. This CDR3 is CASSAGLAGGQETQYF. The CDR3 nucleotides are TGTGCCAGCAGCGCGGGACTAGCGGGGGGGCAAGAGACCCAGTACTTC.

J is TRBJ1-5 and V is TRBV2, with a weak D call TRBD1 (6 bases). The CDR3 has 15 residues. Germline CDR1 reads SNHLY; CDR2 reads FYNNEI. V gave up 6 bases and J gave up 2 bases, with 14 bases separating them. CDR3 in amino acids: CASSPTGSGNQPQHF. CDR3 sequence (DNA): TGTGCCAGCAGCCCAACAGGGTCAGGCAATCAGCCCCAGCATTTT. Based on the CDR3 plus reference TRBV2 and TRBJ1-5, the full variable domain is EPEVTQTPSHQVTQMGQEVILRCVPISNHLYFYWYRQILGQKVEFLVSFYNNEISEKSEIFDDQFSVERPDGSNFTLKIRSTKLEDSAMYFCASSPTGSGNQPQHFGDGTRLSIL.

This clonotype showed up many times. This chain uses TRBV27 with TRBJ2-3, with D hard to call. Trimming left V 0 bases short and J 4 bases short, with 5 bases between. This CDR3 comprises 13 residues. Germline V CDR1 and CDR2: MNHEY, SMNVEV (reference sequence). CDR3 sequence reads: CASSLSRPDTQYF. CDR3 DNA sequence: TGTGCCAGCAGTTTATCCCGCCCAGATACGCAGTATTTT.

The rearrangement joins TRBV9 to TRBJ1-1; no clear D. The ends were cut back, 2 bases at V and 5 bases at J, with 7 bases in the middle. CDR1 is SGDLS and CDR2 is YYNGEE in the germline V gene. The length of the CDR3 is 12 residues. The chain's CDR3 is CASSVSETEAFF. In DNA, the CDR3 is TGTGCCAGCAGCGTGAGCGAAACTGAAGCTTTCTTT. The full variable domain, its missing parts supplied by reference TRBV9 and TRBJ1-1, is DSGVTQTPKHLITATGQRVTLRCSPRSGDLSVYWYQQSLDQGLQFLIQYYNGEERAKGNILERFSAQQFPDLHSELNLSSLELGDSALYFCASSVSETEAFFGQGTRLTVV.

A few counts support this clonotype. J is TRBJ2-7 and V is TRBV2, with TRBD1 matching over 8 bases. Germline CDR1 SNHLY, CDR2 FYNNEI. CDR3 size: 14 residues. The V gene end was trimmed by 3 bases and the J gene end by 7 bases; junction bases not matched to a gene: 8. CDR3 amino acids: CASSEPGGSGEQYF. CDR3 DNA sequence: TGTGCCAGCAGTGAGCCAGGGGGCTCGGGGGAGCAGTACTTC.

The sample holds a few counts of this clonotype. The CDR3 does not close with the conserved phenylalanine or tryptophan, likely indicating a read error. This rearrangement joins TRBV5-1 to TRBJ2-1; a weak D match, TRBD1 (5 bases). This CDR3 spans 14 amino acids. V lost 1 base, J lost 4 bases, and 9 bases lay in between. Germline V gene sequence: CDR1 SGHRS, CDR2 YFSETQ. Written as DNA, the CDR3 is TGCGCCAGCAGCTTGAAACAGGAATACAATGAGCAGTTCCTC. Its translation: CASSLKQEYNEQFL.

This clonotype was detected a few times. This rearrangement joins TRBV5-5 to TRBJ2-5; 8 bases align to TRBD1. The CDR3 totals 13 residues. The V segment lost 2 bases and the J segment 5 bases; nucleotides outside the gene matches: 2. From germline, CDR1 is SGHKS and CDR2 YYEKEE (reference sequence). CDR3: CASSLQGDETQYF. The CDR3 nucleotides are TGTGCCAGCAGCTTACAGGGGGACGAGACCCAGTACTTC. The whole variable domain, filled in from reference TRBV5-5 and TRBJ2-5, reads DAGVTQSPTHLIKTRGQQVTLRCSPISGHKSVSWYQQVLGQGPQFIFQYYEKEERGRGNFPDRFSARQFPNYSSELNVNALLLGDSALYLCASSLQGDETQYFGPGTRLLVL.

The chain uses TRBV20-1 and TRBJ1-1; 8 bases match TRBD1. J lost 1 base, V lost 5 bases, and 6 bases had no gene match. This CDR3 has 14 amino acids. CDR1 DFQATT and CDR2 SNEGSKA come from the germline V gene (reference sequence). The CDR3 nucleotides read TGCAGTGCTGCGCCCGGGACAGGGAACACTGAAGCTTTCTTT. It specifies CSAAPGTGNTEAFF.

CDR3 amino acids: CSARDSAQGGTDTQYF. The CDR3 nucleotides read TGCAGTGCTAGAGATTCGGCCCAAGGGGGCACAGATACGCAGTATTTT. The genes are TRBV20-1 and TRBJ2-3; D is perhaps TRBD1 (5 bases). V gave up 0 bases and J gave up 1 base, with 14 bases separating them. Germline lookup yields CDR1 DFQATT and CDR2 SNEGSKA (reference sequence). CDR3 length: 16 amino acids.